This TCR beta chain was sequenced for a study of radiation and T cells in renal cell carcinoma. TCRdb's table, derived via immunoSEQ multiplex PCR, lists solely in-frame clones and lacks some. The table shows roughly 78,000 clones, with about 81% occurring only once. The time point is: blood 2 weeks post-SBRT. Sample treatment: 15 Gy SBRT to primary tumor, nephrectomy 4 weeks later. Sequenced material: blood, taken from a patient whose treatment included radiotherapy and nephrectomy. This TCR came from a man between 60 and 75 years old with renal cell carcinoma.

CDR3 region: CSVLGGQGGYEQYF. CDR3 sequence (DNA): TGCAGCGTTTTAGGGGGACAGGGCGGCTACGAGCAGTACTTC. The chain is built from TRBV29-1 and TRBJ2-7; 9 bases fit TRBD1. Germline CDR1 reads SQVTM; CDR2 reads ANQGSEA. V was clipped by 5 bases and J by 3 bases; unmatched bases: 8. This CDR3 is 14 amino acids long.